One sample yielded the 15 T cell receptor beta chains listed below, sequenced in a study. One entry per CDR3 protein, called by TCRdb with MiXCR from the 5' RACE reads. The sample lists 30,000 to 40,000 distinct CDR3 sequences, about 25% occurring once. Sequenced material: naive CD4+ T cells sorted from a lymph node. The subset here: naive CD4+ T cells, CD4+CD45RA+CD25-. These receptors originate from a female donor with breast cancer.

Remarks on this clonotype: Being one base from a much bigger clone, this may be a read error. The J gene is TRBJ2-4, the V gene TRBV6-1, with TRBD1 matching over 7 bases. Unmatched junction bases numbered 9, after V lost 5 bases and J lost 5 bases. Germline V CDR1 and CDR2: MNHNS, SASEGT. The CDR3 contains 15 residues. The CDR3 bases are TGTGCCAGCAGTACCCGGGACAGAGTGGAAAACATTCAGTACTTC. It codes for CASSTRDRVENIQYF.

V gene TRBV15 combines with J gene TRBJ2-3; 9 bases map to TRBD2. With 0 bases clipped from V and 7 bases from J, the junction kept 2 bases outside the gene matches. Germline CDR1 is LNHNV and CDR2 is YYDKDF (reference sequence). The CDR3 is made up of 14 amino acids. The CDR3 loop reads CATSRERGGNTQYF. The CDR3, as DNA: TGTGCCACCAGCAGAGAGCGGGGGGGCAATACGCAGTATTTT.

This clonotype was observed at least ten times. The rearrangement uses TRBV9 and TRBJ1-3; 7 nucleotides match TRBD1. The CDR3 consists of 13 residues. The V gene end was trimmed by 6 bases and the J gene end by 1 base; junction bases not matched to a gene: 1. CDR1 and CDR2 from the germline V gene are SGDLS and YYNGEE. CDR3 sequence (DNA): TGTGCCAGCACGGACAGGTCTGGAAACACCATATATTTT. Its protein product is CASTDRSGNTIYF.

This clonotype was seen at least ten times. The genes are TRBV20-1 and TRBJ2-3, with 9 bases fitting TRBD2. Germline trimming cut 5 bases from V and 6 bases from J; bases unmatched to any gene: 9. Germline V gene sequence: CDR1 DFQATT, CDR2 SNEGSKA (reference sequence). The CDR3 loop spans 14 amino acids. In nucleotides, the CDR3 is TGCAGTGCTGACGTAGCGGGAGTAGGGGATACGCAGTATTTT. This encodes CSADVAGVGDTQYF.

In its sample, this clonotype was seen many times. This chain links TRBV7-6 with TRBJ1-3; D possibly corresponds to TRBD1 (5 bases). Trimming shortened V by 5 bases and J by 0 bases, and 17 bases separated the two germline ends. CDR3 size: 17 residues. Germline V gives CDR1 SGHVS, CDR2 FNYEAQ. The CDR3 here is CASSLQARTHSGNTIYF. For the CDR3, the DNA is TGTGCCAGCAGCCTACAGGCTAGAACACACTCTGGAAACACCATATATTTT.

Only a few counts were recorded for this clonotype. The CDR3: CASSLELAGTYNEQFF. The CDR3 region has the DNA TGTGCCAGCAGCTTAGAACTAGCGGGAACCTACAATGAGCAGTTCTTC. The chain uses TRBV7-9 and TRBJ2-1; 10 bases align to TRBD2. Germline lookup yields CDR1 SEHNR and CDR2 FQNEAQ (reference sequence). With V trimmed by 1 base and J by 2 bases, 2 bases remained unmatched. The CDR3 runs to 16 residues.

V and J are TRBV6-2 or TRBV6-3 and TRBJ2-1, with unresolved D. The CDR3 contains 15 residues. V dropped 3 bases and J dropped 4 bases, with 13 bases sitting between them. Per the germline V gene, CDR1 is MNHEY and CDR2 is SVGEGT. CDR3 protein: CASSYGNTAYNEQFF. CDR3 in DNA: TGTGCCAGCAGTTATGGAAACACCGCATACAATGAGCAGTTCTTC.

This chain joins TRBV9 and TRBJ1-4; D possibly corresponds to TRBD1 (5 bases). The CDR3 runs 14 residues. Per germline, CDR1 SGDLS and CDR2 YYNGEE. V lost 0 bases, J lost 10 bases, and 13 bases lay in between. The CDR3 spells CASSVGRDHGKLFF. In DNA, the CDR3 is TGTGCCAGCAGCGTAGGCAGGGACCACGGAAAACTGTTTTTT.

The gene calls are TRBV6-5 and TRBJ1-6; possible D gene TRBD1, 5 bases. The V gene lost 8 bases and the J gene lost 6 bases, with 23 bases spanning the gap. The germline gives CDR1 MNHEY, CDR2 SVGAGI. CDR3 length equals 17 residues. This CDR3 is CASSSWAGSLGNSPLHF. The CDR3 DNA reads as TGTGCCAGCTCTTCCTGGGCAGGGAGTTTGGGTAATTCACCCCTCCACTTT.

This clonotype has ten or more counts. The chain employs TRBV12-3 or TRBV12-4 and TRBJ1-6; 11 bases fit TRBD1. The CDR3 length is 15 residues. J gave up 7 bases and V 6 bases, and 5 bases lay outside the gene matches. CDR3 bases: TGTGCCAGCAGCCTGGGGACAGGGGGGAATTCACCCCTCCACTTT. Encoded protein: CASSLGTGGNSPLHF.

In this sample, this clonotype turned up a few times. The chain employs TRBV6-5 and TRBJ2-2; possible D gene TRBD1, 6 bases. In germline, CDR1 is MNHEY, CDR2 SVGAGI. CDR3 length: 13 amino acids. The ends were cut back, 5 bases at V and 4 bases at J, with 8 bases in the middle. CDR3 coding DNA: TGTGCCAGCAGTATAGGGGGCACCGGGGAGCTGTTTTTT. Translation: CASSIGGTGELFF.

There are a few counts of this clonotype. The J gene is TRBJ2-1, the V gene TRBV6-5, with D perhaps TRBD2 (6 bases). Germline V CDR1 and CDR2: MNHEY, SVGAGI. The V and J ends lost 11 bases and 5 bases respectively, with 19 bases between them. CDR3 length equals 14 residues. CDR3 residues: CALRRRARDNEQFF. CDR3 DNA: TGTGCCTTACGACGGAGGGCGCGGGACAATGAGCAGTTCTTC.

This clonotype came up a few times. The genes are TRBV20-1 and TRBJ1-5; TRBD1 agrees at 7 bases. The CDR3 consists of 16 residues. Unmatched junction bases numbered 13, after V lost 4 bases and J lost 4 bases. Per germline, CDR1 DFQATT and CDR2 SNEGSKA (reference sequence). In DNA, the CDR3 is TGCAGTGCTAACAGACAGGGCGCGATCCTTAATCAGCCCCAGCATTTT. Its translation is CSANRQGAILNQPQHF.

This clonotype has a handful of counts. The chain uses TRBV6-2 or TRBV6-3 and TRBJ1-5, with unresolved D. V was shortened by 7 bases and J by 0 bases, with 13 bases between the two germline ends. The CDR3 totals 15 residues. The germline gives CDR1 MNHEY, CDR2 SVGEGT. The CDR3 here is CASISGWASNQPQHF. In nucleotides, the CDR3 is TGTGCCAGCATCAGTGGTTGGGCTAGCAATCAGCCCCAGCATTTT.

The sample holds many counts of this clonotype. The chain has TRBV6-5 and TRBJ2-7; 9 bases line up with TRBD2. The CDR3 has 15 amino acids. Trimming cost V 4 bases and J 0 bases; bases outside gene matches: 4. Per the germline V gene, CDR1 is MNHEY and CDR2 is SVGAGI. CDR3 amino acids: CASSSLAGYSYEQYF. In DNA form, the CDR3 reads TGTGCCAGCAGTTCGCTAGCGGGATACTCCTACGAGCAGTACTTC.